This TCR beta chain stems from a study of blood T cell repertoires in COVID-19. About the study: Each recovered donor of Cohort 3 presented with two negative PCRs, clearance, or symptom resolution. Samples representing acute and convalescent COVID-19 were sourced from the United States, Italy and Spain. In each case, the material was cDNA or gDNA derived from T cells, B-cell-depleted T cells, or PBMCs.

In the study's own analysis: Amplifying reference gene primers gave estimates of nucleated cell counts. Produced via immunoSEQ multiplex PCR; TCRdb's table is partial and in-frame only. The D gene and trimming were derived from the DNA, and the V and J assignments and clone size from that table. The sample holds some 220,000 clones, 86% seen once. CDR1 LGHDT and CDR2 YNNKEL come from the germline V gene (reference sequence). The CDR3 contains 14 residues. V gave up 8 bases and J gave up 5 bases, with 13 bases separating them. The chain has TRBV3-1 (or the pseudogene TRBV3-2) and TRBJ1-6; D remains unclear. The specimen sequenced was PBMCs or T cells enriched from blood (not recorded which). This receptor was identified in a woman aged 45-60 years in a cohort exposed to, infected with or recovered from COVID-19 (not recorded which). The CDR3 region has the DNA TGTGCCAGCTGTGACCGGGGAAATAATTCACCCCTCCACTTT. It codes for CASCDRGNNSPLHF.